This is a list of T cell receptor beta chains from one sample in a study of T-cell reconstitution after alpha-beta-depleted transplantation in children. TCRdb re-analysed the PCR reads in MiXCR, keeping a single row per CDR3 protein. The data show almost 500,000 distinct CDR3 sequences, with around 12% seen just once and over 5.5% held by the top ten. Sample: PBMCs from the stem cell graft donor, taken from the stem cell graft. These receptors were collected from a human donor who donated a stem cell graft to a child with combined immunodeficiency. CDR3s include the opening cysteine and the closing phenylalanine or tryptophan. A D gene is named only where the DNA matches it firmly. Clone size is stated in some rows and not others, as once, few, many or a class when expanded.

v_call	d_call	j_call	clone_size	cdr3_nt	cdr3_aa
TRBV4-3	TRBD2	TRBJ2-3	many	TGCGCCAGCAGCCCCAATAGCGGGAGGGGTGCAGATACGCAGTATTTT	CASSPNSGRGADTQYF
TRBV9	-	TRBJ2-1	-	TGTGCCAGCAGCGTAGCGGGGCTTCCCTACAATGAGCAGTTCTTC	CASSVAGLPYNEQFF
TRBV11-1	TRBD2	TRBJ2-1	many	TGTGCGAGCAGCCAAAGGACTAGCGGGTACAATGAGCAGTTCTTC	CASSQRTSGYNEQFF
TRBV6-5	-	TRBJ2-3	-	TGTGCCAGCAGTTATTACACTAGCACAAGTACGCAGTATTTT	CASSYYTSTSTQYF
TRBV4-3	-	TRBJ2-7	-	TGCGCCAGCAGCCAAGACGCAGCCGCCTACGAGCAGTACTTC	CASSQDAAAYEQYF
TRBV29-1	-	TRBJ2-7	-	TGCAGCGTTTTTTCGGACGGCTTGCAGTACTTC	CSVFSDGLQYF
TRBV7-2	-	TRBJ2-7	few	TGTGCCAGCAGCTTCGAATTTCCCGGCGAGCAGTACTTC	CASSFEFPGEQYF
TRBV7-9	-	TRBJ2-3	-	TGTGCCAGCAGCCGTCCGGGGATGGATACGCAGTATTTT	CASSRPGMDTQYF
TRBV29-1	TRBD1	TRBJ2-1	many	TGCAGCGTTGAAAGGGACAGGGACTACAATGAGCAGTTCTTC	CSVERDRDYNEQFF
TRBV19	-	TRBJ2-1	few	TGTGCCAGTAATGAGAAGGGGACGGGGAGAAGCTATGAGCAGTTCTTC	CASNEKGTGRSYEQFF
TRBV4-3	-	TRBJ2-2	-	TGCGCCAGCAGCCCCCAGACAGGGAACACCGGGGAGCTGTTTTTT	CASSPQTGNTGELFF
TRBV2	TRBD1	TRBJ1-3	-	TGTGCCAGCAGCACAGGGGTTTTCTCTGGAAACACCATATATTTT	CASSTGVFSGNTIYF
TRBV2	-	TRBJ2-6	-	TGTGCCAGCAGTGATCGGCGACAGTGGGGCTCTGGGGCCAACGTCCTGACTTTC	CASSDRRQWGSGANVLTF
TRBV27	TRBD2	TRBJ2-4	few	TGTGCCAGCAGTTTAAGCGGGAGCGAAAACATTCAGTACTTC	CASSLSGSENIQYF
TRBV7-7	TRBD2	TRBJ2-1	few	TGTGCCAGCAGCTTAGAACTAGCGGGAGTCGAGCAGTTCTTC	CASSLELAGVEQFF
TRBV11-3	-	TRBJ1-1	-	TGTGCCAGCAGCTTACGCCGAGCGAACACTGAAGCTTTCTTT	CASSLRRANTEAFF
TRBV5-6	-	TRBJ2-1	many	TGTGCCAGCAGCTTGGAACTGATCTCCTACAATGAGCAGTTCTTC	CASSLELISYNEQFF
TRBV15	TRBD2	TRBJ2-1	-	TGTGCCACCAGCAGAGATAGCGGGACCTACAATGAGCAGTTCTTC	CATSRDSGTYNEQFF
TRBV12-3/TRBV12-4	-	TRBJ2-1	-	TGTGCCAGCAGTCCCTCGGATCGTAGCTCCTACAATGAGCAGTTCTTC	CASSPSDRSSYNEQFF
TRBV12-3/TRBV12-4	TRBD2	TRBJ2-1	-	TGTGCCAGCACCCCTTCCTACGGGACTAGATGGATCAATGAGCAGTTCTTC	CASTPSYGTRWINEQFF
TRBV5-5	-	TRBJ2-5	many	TGTGCCAGCAGCGGGGGGAGGGGGCTCCAAGAGACCCAGTACTTC	CASSGGRGLQETQYF
TRBV7-2	TRBD2	TRBJ2-1	few	TGTGCCAGCAGCCCAGGACTAGCGGACTCCTACAATGAGCAGTTCTTC	CASSPGLADSYNEQFF